This TCR beta chain was retrieved from a study of blood T cell repertoires in COVID-19 (dated by TCRdb to about 2020). At the level of the whole study: Samples covering the acute and convalescent phases of COVID-19 were provided by collaborators in the United States, Italy and Spain. The material from the prospective study consisted of cDNA or gDNA derived from T cells, B-cell-depleted T cells, or PBMCs. Subjects who had been exposed to COVID-19, were actively infected with it, or had recovered from it provided the deeply sampled blood TCRbeta repertoires that made up the dataset. The repertoires were released in a freely available public database meant as a resource for research on the immune response to SARS-CoV-2. Samples came from the ongoing ImmuneRACE study (first 160 participants) plus 1,254 subjects from 6 global collaborators. Sample metadata almost always included a de-identified subject ID, COVID-19 status, age in years and sex. HLA class I and class II types, where available, came from metadata supplied by the sample provider rather than from assay-based typing. Overall study results and their limits: How much clinical and demographic metadata was included differed by source and by participant, and the metadata was provided uncurated.

TCRbeta CDR3 regions were amplified from genomic DNA by means of the immunoSEQ Assay, a bias-controlled multiplex PCR. Per the original workflow: Nucleated cell counts per sample were estimated from amplification of reference gene primers within the assay. To quantify the absolute abundance of each unique TCRbeta CDR3 rearrangement, sequence reads were collapsed and filtered. For each sample, productive Simpson clonality was calculated by taking the square root of Simpson's diversity index across productive rearrangements. The table comes from immuneACCESS by way of TCRdb, which keeps in-frame sequences with V and J called. Part of the clones is missing from these tables; in studies checked, under half for an unresolved V gene and the rest for unknown reasons. V and J calls and clone size follow that table, whereas D and trimming were derived from the DNA. This sample is represented by about 110,000 clones; 70% to 85% of them were singletons. The ten largest make up around 1.9% of the sample.

This clone was seen more than once but under ten times. Its antigen remains undetermined. It has no much larger one-base neighbor in the sample; base qualities were not kept. The collaborating institutions used their own protocols to collect whole blood in K2EDTA tubes. For TCRbeta analysis, collaborator samples were shipped as frozen whole blood, as isolated PBMCs, or as DNA extracted from either sample type. CDR1 and CDR2, per the germline V gene, are MDHEN and SYDVKM. Including the terminal cysteine and phenylalanine, the CDR3 comprises 15 residues. Solely the CDR3 DNA is kept, with 45 bases framed from the first base. The junction shows trimming of 4 bases on V and 6 bases on J, and the gene matches do not reach 10 bases of it.

Sequences were obtained from peripheral blood. The chain is encoded by TRBV28 joined to TRBJ1-2; 8 bases in the junction line up with TRBD1. The TCR originated in a woman aged 40 to 50 with acute or convalescent COVID-19. The DNA sequence follows: TGTGCCAGCAGTTCACCCGGACAGGGAGCTAATGGCTACACCTTC. Its protein is CASSSPGQGANGYTF.